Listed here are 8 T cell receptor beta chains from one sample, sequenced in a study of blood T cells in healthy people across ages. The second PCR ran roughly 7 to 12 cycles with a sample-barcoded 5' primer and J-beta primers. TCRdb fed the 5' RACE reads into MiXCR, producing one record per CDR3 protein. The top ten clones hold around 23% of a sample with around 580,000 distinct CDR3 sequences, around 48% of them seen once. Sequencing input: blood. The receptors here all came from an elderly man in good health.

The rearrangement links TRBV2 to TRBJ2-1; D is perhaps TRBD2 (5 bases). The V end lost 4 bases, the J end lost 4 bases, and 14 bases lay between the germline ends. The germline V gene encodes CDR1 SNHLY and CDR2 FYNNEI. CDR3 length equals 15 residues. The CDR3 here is CASSVAKRFYNEQFF. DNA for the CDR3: TGTGCCAGCAGTGTTGCCAAGCGGTTTTACAATGAGCAGTTCTTC.

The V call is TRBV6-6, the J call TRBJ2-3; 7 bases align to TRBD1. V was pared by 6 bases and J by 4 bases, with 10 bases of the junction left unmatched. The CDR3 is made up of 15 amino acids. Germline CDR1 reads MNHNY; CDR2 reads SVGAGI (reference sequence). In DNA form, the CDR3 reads TGTGCCAGCAGCTACAGGGCAGGGGGAGCAGATACGCAGTATTTT. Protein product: CASSYRAGGADTQYF.

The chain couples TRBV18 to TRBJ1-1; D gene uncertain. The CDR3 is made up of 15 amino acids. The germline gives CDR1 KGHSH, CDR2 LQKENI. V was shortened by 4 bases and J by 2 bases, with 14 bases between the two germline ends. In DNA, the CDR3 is TGTGCCAGCTCACTGGGCCCCCCGGGAAACACTGAAGCTTTCTTT. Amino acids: CASSLGPPGNTEAFF.

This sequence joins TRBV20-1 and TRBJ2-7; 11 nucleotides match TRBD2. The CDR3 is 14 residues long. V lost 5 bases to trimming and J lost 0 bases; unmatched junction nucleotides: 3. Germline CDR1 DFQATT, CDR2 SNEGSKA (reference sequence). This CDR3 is CSAVTSGSSYEQYF. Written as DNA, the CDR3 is TGCAGTGCTGTAACTAGCGGGAGCTCCTACGAGCAGTACTTC.

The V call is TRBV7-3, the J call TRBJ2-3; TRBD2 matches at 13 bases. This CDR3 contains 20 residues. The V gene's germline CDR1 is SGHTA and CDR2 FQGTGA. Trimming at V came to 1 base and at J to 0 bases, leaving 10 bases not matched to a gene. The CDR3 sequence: CASSLSSGLAGRASTDTQYF. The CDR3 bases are TGTGCCAGCAGCTTAAGCTCGGGACTAGCGGGAAGGGCGAGCACAGATACGCAGTATTTT.

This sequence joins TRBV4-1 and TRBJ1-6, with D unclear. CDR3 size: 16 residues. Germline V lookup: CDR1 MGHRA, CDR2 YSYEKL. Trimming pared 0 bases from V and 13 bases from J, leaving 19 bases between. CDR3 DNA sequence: TGCGCCAGCAGCCAAGATGAGACAAGTTGGTTCTCGCCCCTCCACTTT. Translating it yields CASSQDETSWFSPLHF.

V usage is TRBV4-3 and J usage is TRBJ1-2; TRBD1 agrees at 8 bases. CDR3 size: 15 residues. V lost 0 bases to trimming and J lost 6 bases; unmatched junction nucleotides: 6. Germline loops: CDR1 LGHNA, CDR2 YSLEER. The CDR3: CASSQDYAGGDGYTF. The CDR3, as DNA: TGCGCCAGCAGCCAAGATTATGCAGGGGGCGATGGCTACACCTTC.

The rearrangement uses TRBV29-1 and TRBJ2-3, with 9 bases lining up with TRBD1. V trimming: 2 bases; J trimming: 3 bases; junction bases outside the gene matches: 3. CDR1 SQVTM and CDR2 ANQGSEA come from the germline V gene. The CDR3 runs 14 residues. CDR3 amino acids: CSVEPGQGTDTQYF. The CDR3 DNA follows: TGCAGCGTTGAACCCGGACAGGGGACAGATACGCAGTATTTT.